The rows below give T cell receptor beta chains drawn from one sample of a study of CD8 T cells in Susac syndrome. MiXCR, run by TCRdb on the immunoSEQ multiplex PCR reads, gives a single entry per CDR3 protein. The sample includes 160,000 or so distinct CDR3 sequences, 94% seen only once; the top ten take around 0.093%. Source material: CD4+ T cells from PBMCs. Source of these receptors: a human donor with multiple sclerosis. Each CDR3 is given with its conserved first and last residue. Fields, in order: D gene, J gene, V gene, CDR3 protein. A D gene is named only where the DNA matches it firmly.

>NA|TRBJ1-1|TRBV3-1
CASSQVVATEAFF
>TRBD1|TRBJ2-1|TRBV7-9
CASSLTTGNEQFF
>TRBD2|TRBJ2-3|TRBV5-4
CASRTSGTYTDTQYF
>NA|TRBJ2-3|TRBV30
CAGTRVSGPDTQYF
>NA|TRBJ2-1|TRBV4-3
CASSQDFYPAYVSEQFF
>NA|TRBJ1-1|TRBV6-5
CASSGTVNTEAFF
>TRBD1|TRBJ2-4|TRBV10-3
CAISEWDRGNYKNIQYF
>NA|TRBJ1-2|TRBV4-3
CASSRLTGFHGYTF
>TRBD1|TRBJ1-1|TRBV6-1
CASSGGPGTGDTEAFF
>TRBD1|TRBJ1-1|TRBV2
CASTPDRGGTEAFF
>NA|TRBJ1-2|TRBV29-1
CSVVGGRHGYTF
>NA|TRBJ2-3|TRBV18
CASSPPGKAGTTLTQYF
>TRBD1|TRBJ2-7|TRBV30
CAWRGQGIGEQYF
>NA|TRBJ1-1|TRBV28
CASSLEAGLLSLMNTEAFF
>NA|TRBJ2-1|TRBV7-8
CASSLVELRSYNEQFF
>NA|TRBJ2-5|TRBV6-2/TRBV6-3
CASGPGGRGQETQYF
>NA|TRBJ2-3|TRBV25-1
CASKTNSADTQYF
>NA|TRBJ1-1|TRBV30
CAWSVLDRKNEAFF
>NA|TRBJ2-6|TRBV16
CASSPRPGPTHSGANVLTF
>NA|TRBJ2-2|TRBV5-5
CASSLSSDGELFF
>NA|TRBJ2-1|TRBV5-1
CASSLERDEQFF
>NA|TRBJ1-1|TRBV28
CASSGGGTPQAFF
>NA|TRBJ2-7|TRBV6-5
CASSPAPYEQYF
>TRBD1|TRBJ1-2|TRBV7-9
CASSLEGTGGSTYGYTF
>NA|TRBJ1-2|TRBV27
CASSSGHGYGYTF
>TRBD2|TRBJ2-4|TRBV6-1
CASTGGAKNIQYF
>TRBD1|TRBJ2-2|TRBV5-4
CASSLDRGRTGELFF
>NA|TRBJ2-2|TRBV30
CAWSVGGTVNTGELFF
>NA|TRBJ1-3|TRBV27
CASSLTQGFSGNTIYF
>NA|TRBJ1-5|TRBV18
CASSLGTENQPQHF
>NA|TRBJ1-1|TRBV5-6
CASNKDRNTGAFF
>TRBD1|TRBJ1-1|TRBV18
CASSPGTGEAEAFF
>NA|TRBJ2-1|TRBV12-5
CASGQLTWMKYEQFF
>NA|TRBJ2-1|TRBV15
CATRAYNEQFF
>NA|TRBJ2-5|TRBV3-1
CASSQVRGETQYF